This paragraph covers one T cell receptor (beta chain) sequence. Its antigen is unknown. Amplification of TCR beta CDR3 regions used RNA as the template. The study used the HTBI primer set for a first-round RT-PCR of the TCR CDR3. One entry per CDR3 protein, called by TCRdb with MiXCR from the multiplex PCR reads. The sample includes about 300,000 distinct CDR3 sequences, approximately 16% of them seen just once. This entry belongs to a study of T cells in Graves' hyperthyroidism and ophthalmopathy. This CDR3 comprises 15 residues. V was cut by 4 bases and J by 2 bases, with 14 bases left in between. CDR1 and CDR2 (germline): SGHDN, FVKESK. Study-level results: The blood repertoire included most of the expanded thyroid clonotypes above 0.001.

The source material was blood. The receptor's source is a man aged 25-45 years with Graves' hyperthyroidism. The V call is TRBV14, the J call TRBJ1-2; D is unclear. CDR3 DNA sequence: TGTGCCAGCAGCCTCCGAGGAGGAGCAAACTATGGCTACACCTTC. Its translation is CASSLRGGANYGYTF.